A selection of T cell receptor beta chains follows, all from one sample in a study of early T cells in non-severe SARS-CoV-2 infection. Each CDR3 protein gets one entry after TCRdb re-called the 5' RACE reads with MiXCR. This sample yields tens of thousands of distinct CDR3 sequences, of which more than 8.5% are seen a single time; approximately 15% belongs to the top ten. The material sequenced was whole blood. These receptors came from an adult who was a healthcare worker with PCR-confirmed SARS-CoV-2 infection or an uninfected control (not recorded which). CDR3s include the opening cysteine and the closing phenylalanine or tryptophan. Each record gives: D gene, clone size, V gene, J gene, CDR3 DNA, CDR3 protein. A D gene is named only where the DNA matches it firmly. A row's size may be missing; if present it is once, few, many or a size class.

D gene: -; clone size: many; V gene: TRBV7-6; J gene: TRBJ2-5; CDR3 DNA: TGTGCCAGCAGCTTAGGACGACAAGAGACCCAGTACTTC; CDR3 protein: CASSLGRQETQYF
D gene: TRBD1; clone size: -; V gene: TRBV24-1; J gene: TRBJ1-2; CDR3 DNA: TGTGCCACCAGTGAAGCCGGGACAGGACCCTATGGCTACACCTTC; CDR3 protein: CATSEAGTGPYGYTF
D gene: TRBD1; clone size: many; V gene: TRBV29-1; J gene: TRBJ1-1; CDR3 DNA: TGCAGCGTCGGACAGGATTTGAACACTGAAGCTTTCTTT; CDR3 protein: CSVGQDLNTEAFF
D gene: -; clone size: many; V gene: TRBV7-9; J gene: TRBJ1-2; CDR3 DNA: TGTGCCAGCAGCCCTGGAGGCCCTTCGGGCGGCTACACCTTC; CDR3 protein: CASSPGGPSGGYTF
D gene: -; clone size: -; V gene: TRBV7-9; J gene: TRBJ2-5; CDR3 DNA: TGTGCCAGCAGCTTATGGTCTGGCAGGAAACAAGAGACCCAGTACTTC; CDR3 protein: CASSLWSGRKQETQYF
D gene: TRBD2; clone size: -; V gene: TRBV7-2; J gene: TRBJ2-5; CDR3 DNA: TGTGCCAGCAGCTTAAGCGGGGGGGCAGTGATTGAGACCCAGTACTTC; CDR3 protein: CASSLSGGAVIETQYF
D gene: TRBD1; clone size: many; V gene: TRBV12-3/TRBV12-4; J gene: TRBJ2-7; CDR3 DNA: TGTGCCAGCAGTCCGGGACAGGGTCTGGAGCAGTACTTC; CDR3 protein: CASSPGQGLEQYF
D gene: -; clone size: many; V gene: TRBV7-9; J gene: TRBJ2-7; CDR3 DNA: TGTGCCAGCAGCTTAGAGGGGGGCCCACAGGGTACGAAGCAGTACTTC; CDR3 protein: CASSLEGGPQGTKQYF
D gene: -; clone size: many; V gene: TRBV5-1; J gene: TRBJ1-4; CDR3 DNA: TGCGCCAGCAGTGGGACCCTAAATGAAAAACTGTTTTTT; CDR3 protein: CASSGTLNEKLFF
D gene: TRBD2; clone size: -; V gene: TRBV20-1; J gene: TRBJ2-2; CDR3 DNA: TGCAGTGCGACCCACGGGACGGGAGGCGCAAACACCGGGGAGCTGTTTTTT; CDR3 protein: CSATHGTGGANTGELFF
D gene: TRBD1; clone size: many; V gene: TRBV30; J gene: TRBJ1-1; CDR3 DNA: TGTGCCTGGAAGGGGACAGGGGTCACTGAAGCTTTCTTT; CDR3 protein: CAWKGTGVTEAFF
D gene: TRBD2; clone size: many; V gene: TRBV10-3; J gene: TRBJ2-3; CDR3 DNA: TGTGCCATCAAACCAACTAGCGGGAGTTCAGATACGCAGTATTTT; CDR3 protein: CAIKPTSGSSDTQYF
D gene: -; clone size: -; V gene: TRBV3-2; J gene: TRBJ2-1; CDR3 DNA: TGTGCCAGCACCCAGGGACCGGGGGGCGCCGAAAATGAGCAGTTCTTC; CDR3 protein: CASTQGPGGAENEQFF
D gene: -; clone size: many; V gene: TRBV5-1; J gene: TRBJ2-5; CDR3 DNA: TGCGCCAGCAGCTTGGCGGGGATGGAGACCCAGTACTTC; CDR3 protein: CASSLAGMETQYF
D gene: -; clone size: -; V gene: TRBV6-6; J gene: TRBJ2-7; CDR3 DNA: TGTGCCAGCAGTCACGGGGGCTACGAGCAGTACTTC; CDR3 protein: CASSHGGYEQYF
D gene: -; clone size: many; V gene: TRBV20-1; J gene: TRBJ1-6; CDR3 DNA: TGCAGTGCTAGAGTAGACAGGAGGGGAATGTACTCACCCCTCCACTTT; CDR3 protein: CSARVDRRGMYSPLHF
D gene: -; clone size: many; V gene: TRBV7-9; J gene: TRBJ2-7; CDR3 DNA: TGTGCCAGCAGCCATTCCTCCTACGAGCAGTACTTC; CDR3 protein: CASSHSSYEQYF
D gene: TRBD2; clone size: few; V gene: TRBV7-2; J gene: TRBJ2-3; CDR3 DNA: TGTGCCAGCAGCTTACGGACTAGCGGGAGGGGAACAGATACGCAGTATTTT; CDR3 protein: CASSLRTSGRGTDTQYF
D gene: TRBD2; clone size: many; V gene: TRBV4-2; J gene: TRBJ2-2; CDR3 DNA: TGTGCCAGCAGCCAAGGAGGGTCTAGCGGAACCGGGGAGCTGTTTTTT; CDR3 protein: CASSQGGSSGTGELFF
D gene: TRBD1; clone size: few; V gene: TRBV6-6; J gene: TRBJ2-7; CDR3 DNA: TGTGCCAGCAGACCCAAGGAACAGGGGTTCGAGCAGTACTTC; CDR3 protein: CASRPKEQGFEQYF